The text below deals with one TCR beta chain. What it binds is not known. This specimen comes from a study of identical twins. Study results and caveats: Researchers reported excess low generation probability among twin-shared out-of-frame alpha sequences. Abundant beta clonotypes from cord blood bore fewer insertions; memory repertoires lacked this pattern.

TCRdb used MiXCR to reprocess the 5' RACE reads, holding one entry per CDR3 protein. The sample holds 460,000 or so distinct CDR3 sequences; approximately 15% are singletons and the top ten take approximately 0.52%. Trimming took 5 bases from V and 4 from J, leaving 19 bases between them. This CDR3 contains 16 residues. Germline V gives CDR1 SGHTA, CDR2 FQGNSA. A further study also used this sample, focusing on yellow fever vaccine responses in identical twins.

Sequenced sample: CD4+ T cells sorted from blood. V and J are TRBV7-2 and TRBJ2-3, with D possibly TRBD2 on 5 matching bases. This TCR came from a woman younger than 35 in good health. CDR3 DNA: TGTGCCAGCAGCCCTAGCCCCGGTCTAGGCGCAGATACGCAGTATTTT. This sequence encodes CASSPSPGLGADTQYF.